This entry concerns a single TCR beta chain. The record originates from a study of cytomegalovirus exposure and HLA in healthy donors. Profiled with immunoSEQ multiplex PCR; TCRdb holds only in-frame clones, not every one. The sample holds approximately 160,000 clones, about 89% seen once. Sequences were obtained from PBMCs. This sequence originates from a woman aged 18 to 35 in good health and CMV-seropositive.

This chain's CDR3 is CASSKTGKNTEAFF. CDR3 bases: TGTGCCAGCAGTAAGACGGGAAAGAACACTGAAGCTTTCTTT. This chain connects TRBV2 to TRBJ1-1; D is unresolved. The germline V and J ends were trimmed by 5 bases and 1 base, with 11 bases remaining between them. CDR3 length: 14 residues. The germline gives CDR1 SNHLY, CDR2 FYNNEI.